The 21 T cell receptor beta chains below all came from one sample that was sequenced in a study of identical twins. MiXCR, applied by TCRdb to the 5' RACE reads, yields one record per CDR3 protein. This table holds around 490,000 distinct CDR3 sequences, about 15% found once. The same data also contributed to another study, on yellow fever vaccine responses in identical twins.

What was sequenced was CD4+ T cells sorted from blood. The receptors were sampled from a young woman in good health.

In its sample, this clonotype was seen a few times. This chain joins TRBV12-3 or TRBV12-4 and TRBJ2-2; 8 nucleotides line up with TRBD2. The CDR3 contains 15 residues. V was pared by 6 bases and J by 5 bases, with 8 bases of the junction left unmatched. In DNA, the CDR3 is TGTGCCAGCAGCCCTCGAGCGGGAGCTACCGGGGAGCTGTTTTTT. It codes for CASSPRAGATGELFF.

This clonotype was seen a few times. J is TRBJ1-1 and V is TRBV4-1; D remains ambiguous. There are 15 residues in the CDR3. V dropped 0 bases and J dropped 0 bases, with 8 bases sitting between them. The germline CDR1 and CDR2 sequences are MGHRA and YSYEKL. CDR3 in DNA: TGCGCCAGCAGCCAAGATGGGGAGATGAACACTGAAGCTTTCTTT. As protein: CASSQDGEMNTEAFF.

CDR3 sequence: CASSLGGRENGYTF. In nucleotides, the CDR3 is TGCGCCAGCAGCTTGGGAGGCAGGGAGAATGGCTACACCTTC. V gene TRBV5-1 combines with J gene TRBJ1-2; TRBD1 might be the D (5 bases). Trimming took off 0 bases at V and 6 bases at J, with 12 bases between the two ends. The CDR3 contains 14 residues. Per the germline V gene, CDR1 is SGHRS and CDR2 is YFSETQ.

This clonotype has more than one count but fewer than ten. The CDR3 protein is CASSQPTVGGQSYEQYF. For the CDR3, the DNA is TGCGCCAGCAGCCAACCCACGGTCGGGGGGCAGTCCTACGAGCAGTACTTC. V gene TRBV4-1 combines with J gene TRBJ2-7; a weak D match, TRBD2 (7 bases). V lost 2 bases, J lost 1 base, and 18 bases lay in between. Germline lookup yields CDR1 MGHRA and CDR2 YSYEKL. This CDR3 region has 17 residues.

This CDR3 reads CASSEPQLGENTGELFF. The CDR3, as DNA: TGTGCCAGCAGTGAGCCACAGTTGGGGGAGAACACCGGGGAGCTGTTTTTT. J is TRBJ2-2 and V is TRBV6-1, with D perhaps given as TRBD1 or TRBD2 (5 bases each). The CDR3 contains 17 residues. V lost 3 bases, J lost 1 base, and 15 bases lay in between. Germline assignment: CDR1 MNHNS and CDR2 SASEGT.

In this sample, this clonotype turned up many times. J is TRBJ2-1 and V is TRBV5-1; TRBD1 matches 10 bases. The germline V gene encodes CDR1 SGHRS and CDR2 YFSETQ. The CDR3 totals 15 residues. Trimming at V came to 5 bases and at J to 8 bases, leaving 10 bases not matched to a gene. The CDR3, as DNA: TGCGCCAGCAGATTATCGACAGGGGGCACCGATGAGCAGTTCTTC. It encodes CASRLSTGGTDEQFF.

This clonotype was seen only a few times. The rearrangement uses TRBV10-3 and TRBJ1-2, with 7 nucleotides matching TRBD1. The CDR3 runs to 13 residues. The ends lost 6 bases at V and 2 bases at J; junction bases unmatched: 3. Germline V gene sequence: CDR1 ENHRY, CDR2 SYGVKD. DNA of the CDR3: TGTGCCATCAGCCCGGGACAGAACTATGGCTACACCTTC. Its protein is CAISPGQNYGYTF.

This clonotype has just a few counts. The chain is built from TRBV6-1 and TRBJ1-1, with D possibly being TRBD1 (5 bases). The CDR3 spans 15 residues. The germline V gene has CDR1 MNHNS and CDR2 SASEGT. Trimming left V 7 bases short and J 1 base short, with 16 bases between. The CDR3 reads CASTGTGRKNTEAFF. CDR3 bases: TGTGCCAGCACCGGTACGGGACGGAAGAACACTGAAGCTTTCTTT.

There are a few counts of this clonotype. The chain carries TRBV5-1 and TRBJ2-1; tentative D call: TRBD2 (5 bases). V was cut by 6 bases and J by 1 base, with 20 bases left in between. CDR1 SGHRS and CDR2 YFSETQ come from the germline V gene. The CDR3 covers 17 residues. The CDR3 reads CASTPGMAFGSYNEQFF. The CDR3 coding sequence is TGCGCCAGCACCCCCGGGATGGCTTTTGGGTCCTACAATGAGCAGTTCTTC.

This clonotype was recorded a few times. This rearrangement joins TRBV6-1 to TRBJ1-1; the D is unclear. V dropped 6 bases and J dropped 1 base, with 12 bases sitting between them. The CDR3 totals 14 residues. Germline-derived CDR1 and CDR2 are MNHNS and SASEGT. The CDR3 loop is CASRTDGRNTEAFF. CDR3 DNA: TGTGCCAGCAGAACGGACGGCAGGAACACTGAAGCTTTCTTT.

The sample holds many counts of this clonotype. This chain connects TRBV12-3 or TRBV12-4 to TRBJ2-1, with D possibly TRBD1 on 6 matching bases. With 9 bases removed from V and 6 bases from J, the gap between germline ends came to 12 bases. The CDR3 is 12 residues long. The CDR3: CASTYRVNEQFF. The CDR3 bases are TGTGCCAGTACCTACAGGGTCAATGAGCAGTTCTTC.

This clonotype was seen only a few times. This chain joins TRBV10-3 and TRBJ2-1, with 7 positions matching TRBD1. The CDR3 sequence is 14 residues long. Germline CDR1 reads ENHRY; CDR2 reads SYGVKD. Trimming removed 4 bases from V and 5 bases from J; junction bases left unmatched: 5. For the CDR3, the DNA is TGTGCCATCAGTGGGTGGGACAGAAACAATGAGCAGTTCTTC. This translates into CAISGWDRNNEQFF.

The V gene is TRBV3-1, the J gene TRBJ2-1; no firm D call. This CDR3 is 15 amino acids long. CDR1 is LGHDT and CDR2 is YNNKEL in the germline V gene (reference sequence). With 1 base removed from V and 7 bases from J, the gap between germline ends came to 14 bases. The CDR3 DNA reads as TGTGCCAGCAGCCAAGCCTCCGGAAGGGTAAATGAGCAGTTCTTC. This encodes CASSQASGRVNEQFF.

This clonotype was counted only a few times. The DNA for the CDR3 is TGTGCCAGCAGCTTAGGTCTGACGGCAAGCTCCTACAATGAGCAGTTCTTC. Protein: CASSLGLTASSYNEQFF. The chain carries TRBV11-2 and TRBJ2-1; D gene uncertain. The CDR3 runs 17 residues. The germline V and J ends were trimmed by 1 base and 0 bases, with 13 bases remaining between them. Germline CDR1 SGHAT, CDR2 FQNNGV.

This sequence joins TRBV24-1 and TRBJ1-2; TRBD1 aligns across 12 bases. V dropped 7 bases and J dropped 3; count of bases not matched to a gene: 2. This CDR3 contains 14 residues. Germline values: CDR1 KGHDR, CDR2 SFDVKD. CDR3: CATRGTGGDYGYTF. As DNA, the CDR3 is TGTGCCACCAGGGGGACAGGGGGCGACTATGGCTACACCTTC.

This chain joins TRBV12-3 or TRBV12-4 and TRBJ1-6; 8 nucleotides match TRBD1. V lost 5 bases, J lost 6 bases, and 9 bases stayed unmatched. The CDR3 sequence is 16 residues long. The CDR3 nucleotides read TGTGCCAGCAGTCGCCATCGGACAGGGAGTAATTCACCCCTCCACTTT. Its translation is CASSRHRTGSNSPLHF.

This clonotype was seen only a few times. J is TRBJ2-1 and V is TRBV12-3 or TRBV12-4; TRBD2 aligns across 12 bases. V trimming: 1 base; J trimming: 0 bases; junction bases outside the gene matches: 4. The CDR3 is 18 residues long. The CDR3 protein is CASSLGASGRASYNEQFF. The DNA of the CDR3 is TGTGCCAGCAGTTTAGGCGCTAGCGGGAGGGCCTCCTACAATGAGCAGTTCTTC.

This clonotype was seen a handful of times. V is TRBV20-1 and J is TRBJ2-1, with 15 positions matching TRBD2. The CDR3 has 16 amino acids. V lost 3 bases, J lost 5 bases, and 5 bases stayed unmatched. Germline V gene sequence: CDR1 DFQATT, CDR2 SNEGSKA (reference sequence). The CDR3 region has the DNA TGCAGTGCTAGGGGGACTAGCGGGAGGTTCAACAATGAGCAGTTCTTC. Protein sequence: CSARGTSGRFNNEQFF.

With regard to this clonotype: A read error may produce the germline difference seen at one junction end. This chain joins TRBV4-1 and TRBJ2-3, with 7 positions matching TRBD2. The CDR3 totals 18 residues. The germline V gene encodes CDR1 MGHRA and CDR2 YSYEKL. Here the CDR3 reads CASSQGRLRRGSTDTQFF. The CDR3 DNA reads as TGCGCCAGCAGCCAAGGCCGGTTGCGGCGGGGGAGCACAGATACGCAGTTTTTT.

The CDR3 nucleotides read TGTGCCACCAGCAGAGGTTCCGGAAATCAGCCCCAGCATTTT. Translation: CATSRGSGNQPQHF. This chain connects TRBV15 to TRBJ1-5; D is unresolved. This CDR3 is 14 amino acids long. The germline V and J ends were trimmed by 1 base and 4 bases, with 8 bases remaining between them. CDR1 and CDR2 from the germline V gene are LNHNV and YYDKDF (reference sequence).

The chain uses TRBV10-3 and TRBJ1-1, with 7 bases aligning to TRBD1. Trimming took 6 bases from V and 1 from J; bases not matched to a gene: 8. The CDR3 length is 15 residues. The germline gives CDR1 ENHRY, CDR2 SYGVKD. The CDR3 region is CAIRPRTGENTEAFF. As DNA, the CDR3 is TGTGCCATCAGGCCCCGGACAGGAGAGAACACTGAAGCTTTCTTT.